Below, one T cell receptor beta chain is given with its context. CDR1 and CDR2 from the germline V gene are LGHNA and YNFKEQ. Germline trimming cut 0 bases from V and 9 bases from J; bases unmatched to any gene: 9. The CDR3 contains 16 residues. The data were taken from a study of blood T cell repertoires in COVID-19. Study details: Material from acute and convalescent COVID-19 was sourced from the United States, Italy and Spain. From T cells, B-cell-depleted T cells, or PBMCs came the material, which was cDNA or gDNA.

Participants were placed into cohorts based on the clinical history they reported. Original processing methods: Nucleated cell number was recorded as an estimate derived from reference gene primer amplification. Profiled with immunoSEQ multiplex PCR; TCRdb holds only in-frame clones, not every one. V and J calls and clone size are those listed in that table; D and trimming were worked out from the DNA. The sample consists of approximately 210,000 clones, 65% to 85% of them appearing once. The source of this sequence is a man between 25 and 39 years old with acute COVID-19. The chain couples TRBV4-2 to TRBJ2-4; TRBD1 aligns across 9 bases. The sample consisted of PBMCs or T cells enriched from blood (not recorded which). DNA for the CDR3: TGTGCCAGCAGCCAAGACACCGGGACAGGGAGTTCCATTCAGTACTTC. This translates into CASSQDTGTGSSIQYF.